Here is one T cell receptor beta chain with its context. Its matching antigen is unknown. The sample belongs to a study of cytomegalovirus exposure and HLA in healthy donors. On the study more broadly: From donors who were HLA-typed, an early data release held about 85 million unique TCRs. Study findings and constraints: Overall, roughly 160 TCR beta chains were annotated as cytomegalovirus-associated.

The V gene end was trimmed by 3 bases and the J gene end by 5 bases; junction bases not matched to a gene: 5. Germline lookup yields CDR1 SQVTM and CDR2 ANQGSEA. There are 14 residues in the CDR3. The primer mix had 60 Vbeta and 13 Jbeta primers. The data were produced by immunoSEQ multiplex PCR, yet TCRdb's version contains in-frame clones alone and is incomplete. The sample holds some 180,000 clones, 78% seen once. J is TRBJ1-1 and V is TRBV29-1, with TRBD1 identical over 11 bases. This clonotype was sampled from a young woman in good health and CMV-seropositive. Sequenced material: PBMCs. CDR3 in DNA: TGCAGCGTTGATGGGACAGGGGGGAATACTGAAGCTTTCTTT. It is translated as CSVDGTGGNTEAFF.